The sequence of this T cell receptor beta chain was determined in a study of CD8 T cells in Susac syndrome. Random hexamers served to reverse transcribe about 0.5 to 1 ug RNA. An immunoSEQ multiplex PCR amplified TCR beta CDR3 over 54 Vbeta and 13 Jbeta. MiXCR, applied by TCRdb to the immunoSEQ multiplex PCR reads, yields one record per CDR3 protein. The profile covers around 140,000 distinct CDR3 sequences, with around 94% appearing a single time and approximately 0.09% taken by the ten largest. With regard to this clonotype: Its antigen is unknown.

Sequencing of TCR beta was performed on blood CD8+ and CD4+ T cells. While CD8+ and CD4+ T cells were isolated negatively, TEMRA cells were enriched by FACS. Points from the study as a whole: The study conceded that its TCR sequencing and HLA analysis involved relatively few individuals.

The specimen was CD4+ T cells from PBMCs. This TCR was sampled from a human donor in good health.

The CDR3 bases are TGTGCCACCAGCAGAACCCTAGCTAAAAACATTCAGTACTTC. This translates into CATSRTLAKNIQYF. The V gene is TRBV15, the J gene TRBJ2-4, with D tentatively TRBD2 (5 bases). Trimming took off 2 bases at V and 4 bases at J, with 9 bases between the two ends. From germline, CDR1 is LNHNV and CDR2 YYDKDF (reference sequence). The CDR3 has 14 amino acids.